The rows below give T cell receptor beta chains drawn from one sample of a study of T cells in localized non-small cell lung cancer. TCRdb's copy holds only in-frame clones and misses some; the assay was immunoSEQ multiplex PCR. The table lists about 1,800 clones, nearly 25% of them singletons. The specimen was lung tumor tissue, collected before any cancer treatment. The receptor source for this set is a female donor aged 60 or older with stage I lung adenocarcinoma. Each CDR3 is given with its conserved first and last residue. The D gene is left open where the match is weak. A row's size may be missing; if present it is once, few, many or a size class.

d_call	clone_size	v_call	j_call	cdr3_nt	cdr3_aa
.	.	TRBV19	TRBJ2-7	TGTGCCAGTGCCGAGGGAGTCACAGGCGAGCAGTACTTC	CASAEGVTGEQYF
.	.	TRBV11-3	TRBJ1-3	TGTGCCAGCAGCTTGGCCGCCCGCGGGTTGAGCTCTGGAAACACCATATATTTT	CASSLAARGLSSGNTIYF
TRBD2	.	TRBV29-1	TRBJ2-1	TGCAGCGTTGAAGTAGCGGGAGCTTTGCGGAATGAGCAGTTCTTC	CSVEVAGALRNEQFF
.	.	TRBV19	TRBJ2-7	TGTGCCAGTAGTATGGGCCCAGGGGTAGGCTACGAGCAGTACTTC	CASSMGPGVGYEQYF
.	.	TRBV5-1	TRBJ1-5	TGCGCCAGCAGCGATGGAGGCGGGAATCAGCCCCAGCATTTT	CASSDGGGNQPQHF
.	medium-sized	TRBV7-2	TRBJ1-1	TGTGCCAGCAGCTTCGTCCAGGACACTGAAGCTTTCTTT	CASSFVQDTEAFF
.	.	TRBV28	TRBJ2-7	TGTGCCAGCAGTCCACCAGCCGGGAGCTCCTACGAGCAGTACTTC	CASSPPAGSSYEQYF
.	.	TRBV11-3	TRBJ1-1	TGTGCCAGCAGCTTAGAAGCAGGGTTGACTGAAGCTTTCTTT	CASSLEAGLTEAFF
.	.	TRBV6-8	TRBJ2-2	TGTGCCAGCACCCCCGCGAGGGGGATCCCCGGGGAGCTGTTTTTT	CASTPARGIPGELFF
.	.	TRBV5-1	TRBJ2-1	TGCGCCAGCAGAAGGGACTCAGACTACAATGAGCAGTTCTTC	CASRRDSDYNEQFF
TRBD1	.	TRBV5-1	TRBJ1-5	TGCGCCAGCAGCTCCAGGGGGCACGAACAGCCCCAGCATTTT	CASSSRGHEQPQHF
.	.	TRBV19	TRBJ2-7	TGTGCCAGTAGTATTAACGGGGAGTCCTACGAGCAGTACTTC	CASSINGESYEQYF
.	medium-sized	TRBV11-3	TRBJ2-3	TGTGCCAGCAGCCCACGAGTTAGCACAGATACGCAGTATTTT	CASSPRVSTDTQYF
TRBD1	.	TRBV15	TRBJ2-3	TGTGCCACCAGCTCACTCCGGGACAGGGCCGCAGATACGCAGTATTTT	CATSSLRDRAADTQYF
TRBD1	once	TRBV5-1	TRBJ2-3	TGCGCCAGCAGCGACGGGACAGTGGATAGTACGCAGTATTTT	CASSDGTVDSTQYF
.	.	TRBV10-2	TRBJ1-4	TGCGCCAGCAGGCAAAACAGGGACGGAAAACTGTTTTTT	CASRQNRDGKLFF
TRBD1	once	TRBV29-1	TRBJ1-1	TGCAGCGTCGATGACAGGGTTTCTGAAGCTTTCTTT	CSVDDRVSEAFF
TRBD1	.	TRBV6-8	TRBJ2-7	TGTGCCAGCAGTTCCTTCGGGAAGGGGACAGGGGTGGCCGAGCAGTACTTC	CASSSFGKGTGVAEQYF
TRBD1	few	TRBV9	TRBJ2-5	TGTGCCAGCAGTAGGGACAGGGGGGAGACCCAGTACTTC	CASSRDRGETQYF
.	large	TRBV28	TRBJ2-7	TGTGCCAGCAGTCTAGGGACCGCGGGGGAGCAGTACTTC	CASSLGTAGEQYF
TRBD2	.	TRBV2	TRBJ2-7	TGTGCCAGCCTTGGACTAGCGCAATACGAGCAGTACTTC	CASLGLAQYEQYF
TRBD1	few	TRBV9	TRBJ2-2	TGTGCCAGCAGCCCCGGACAGGGGGCGACCGGGGAGCTGTTTTTT	CASSPGQGATGELFF
.	few	TRBV4-1	TRBJ2-7	TGCGCCAGCAGCCAAAACAGGGAGGGATTTTACGAGCAGTACTTC	CASSQNREGFYEQYF
TRBD1	few	TRBV2	TRBJ2-5	TGTGCCAGCATCGGACAGGGGGCTACGGGGGAGACCCAGTACTTC	CASIGQGATGETQYF
.	.	TRBV19	TRBJ2-3	TGTGCCAGTAGTTTTGGTGACAGTTACACAGATACGCAGTATTTT	CASSFGDSYTDTQYF
TRBD2	.	TRBV6-8	TRBJ2-5	TGTGCCATCCAAGCGGGAGGGGGAGAGACCCAGTACTTC	CAIQAGGGETQYF
.	few	TRBV7-2	TRBJ2-7	TGTGCCAGCAGCATTGACCCTACCTACGAGCAGTACTTC	CASSIDPTYEQYF
TRBD1	medium-sized	TRBV11-3	TRBJ1-4	TGTGCCAGCAGCTCCGGGACAGGGGGTGAAAAACTGTTTTTT	CASSSGTGGEKLFF
TRBD1	.	TRBV5-1	TRBJ2-1	TGCGCCAGCAGCTTGGCGGACAGGGTCTACAATGAGCAGTTCTTC	CASSLADRVYNEQFF
.	.	TRBV5-1	TRBJ2-7	TGCGCCAGCAGAGCCGAAGGGACGGTCACCTACGAGCAGTACTTC	CASRAEGTVTYEQYF
.	.	TRBV9	TRBJ1-5	TGTGCCAGCAGCGTAGAAGGCCGGGACAATCAGCCCCAGCATTTT	CASSVEGRDNQPQHF
.	.	TRBV29-1	TRBJ2-7	TGCAGCGTTGGGGTCGCGGGCCGAACCCTCTCCTACGAGCAGTACTTC	CSVGVAGRTLSYEQYF
TRBD2	.	TRBV30	TRBJ2-1	TGTGCCTGGAGTCTAGCGGGAGCCGACAATGAGCAGTTCTTC	CAWSLAGADNEQFF
TRBD1	.	TRBV5-1	TRBJ1-3	TGCGCCAGCAGCCGCGGGGGGACAGGGGAAAACACCATATATTTT	CASSRGGTGENTIYF
.	.	TRBV5-1	TRBJ2-1	TGCGCCAGCAGCTCTGGTTCTTATGCGAACAATGAGCAGTTCTTC	CASSSGSYANNEQFF
.	.	TRBV14	TRBJ2-5	TGTGCCAGCAGCCAAGCACCCAAAGAGACCCAGTACTTC	CASSQAPKETQYF
.	.	TRBV10-1	TRBJ1-1	TGCGCCAGCAGTCGGGACACTGAAGCTTTCTTT	CASSRDTEAFF
.	.	TRBV14	TRBJ2-7	TGTGCCAGCAGCGCGGGTTTATCCTACGAGCAGTACTTC	CASSAGLSYEQYF
.	few	TRBV25-1	TRBJ1-2	TGTGCCAGCAGTGAATACGGTCTCACTGACTATGGCTACACCTTC	CASSEYGLTDYGYTF
.	.	TRBV11-3	TRBJ2-3	TGTGCCAGCAGCTTGGTTGGTAGCGGCCGCACAGATACGCAGTATTTT	CASSLVGSGRTDTQYF
.	few	TRBV5-1	TRBJ2-6	TGCGCCAGCAGCTTGGGTGGACGCGGGGCCAACGTCCTGACTTTC	CASSLGGRGANVLTF
.	few	TRBV19	TRBJ1-4	TGTGCCAGTAAAACAGGGACCACTAATGAAAAACTGTTTTTT	CASKTGTTNEKLFF
TRBD1	.	TRBV10-3	TRBJ1-2	TGTGCCATCAGTGAGTCTATTACAGGGGCCGCAAATGGCTACACCTTC	CAISESITGAANGYTF
TRBD1	few	TRBV6-8	TRBJ1-5	TGTGCCAGCGGCCCAAACAGGGGGTGGGGGCAGCATTTT	CASGPNRGWGQHF
.	few	TRBV10-2	TRBJ2-2	TGCGCCAGCAGCCTAGGTACCGGGGAGCTGTTTTTT	CASSLGTGELFF
.	.	TRBV14	TRBJ2-2	TGTGCCAGCAGCAGTATTGGGGGGACCGGGGAGCTGTTTTTT	CASSSIGGTGELFF
TRBD2	.	TRBV9	TRBJ2-7	TGTGCCAGCAGCGGTAGCGGGAGGCCCTACGAGCAGTACTTC	CASSGSGRPYEQYF
.	.	TRBV19	TRBJ1-5	TGTGCCAGTAGTGATAAGACTACAAGCAATCAGCCCCAGCATTTT	CASSDKTTSNQPQHF
TRBD2	.	TRBV9	TRBJ2-7	TGTGCCAGCAGCGCCGGACTAGCGGGAACCTACGAGCAGTACTTC	CASSAGLAGTYEQYF
TRBD1	.	TRBV12-5	TRBJ2-2	TGTGCTAGTGGTTCCTTTGGGACAGGCCAAGCGAACACCGGGGAGCTGTTTTTT	CASGSFGTGQANTGELFF